This TCR beta chain stems from a study of Graves' ophthalmopathy and Graves' hyperthyroidism. Study-wide context: Hyperthyroidism qualified as stable when ophthalmopathy did not develop within 18 months of follow-up. Study findings and constraints: Prediction of ophthalmopathy progression reached roughly 70% sensitivity and around 75% specificity.

Participants with hyperthyroidism, aged 18 to 65, were newly diagnosed with under 2 months' duration. Clinical symptoms and serum thyroxine were used for diagnosis; TRAb, thyroid ultrasound and orbital computed tomography were also relied on. This clonotype was recorded at least ten times. As yet, its antigen is unknown. Investigators amplified TCR beta CDR3 regions from RNA transcripts. The workflow started with a first-round RT-PCR run with HTBI primers and then moved on to a second-round multiplex PCR. TCRdb recomputed calls from the multiplex PCR reads with MiXCR, one row per CDR3 protein. The sample lists around 1,200,000 distinct CDR3 sequences; 35% to 40% were seen once. The CDR3 is made up of 16 amino acids. CDR1 and CDR2 from the germline V gene are DFQATT and SNEGSKA (reference sequence). The ends lost 3 bases at V and 0 bases at J; junction bases unmatched: 8.

The receptor was isolated from an adult man with Graves' hyperthyroidism. The rearrangement joins TRBV20-1 to TRBJ1-5, with 7 bases fitting TRBD1. The specimen sequenced was peripheral blood or thyroid tissue (not recorded which). The CDR3 region has the DNA TGCAGTGCTAGGCCAGGGGGGTTTGGTAGCAATCAGCCCCAGCATTTT. Its translation: CSARPGGFGSNQPQHF.